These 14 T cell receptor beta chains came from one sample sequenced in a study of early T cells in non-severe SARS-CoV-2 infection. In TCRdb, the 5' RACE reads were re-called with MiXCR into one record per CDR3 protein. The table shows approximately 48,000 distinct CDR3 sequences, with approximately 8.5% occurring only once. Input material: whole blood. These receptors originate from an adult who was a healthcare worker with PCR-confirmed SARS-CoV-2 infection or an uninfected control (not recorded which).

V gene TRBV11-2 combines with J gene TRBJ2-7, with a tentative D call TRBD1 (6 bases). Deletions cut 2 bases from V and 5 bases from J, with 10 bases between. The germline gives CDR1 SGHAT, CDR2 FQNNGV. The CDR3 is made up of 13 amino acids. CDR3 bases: TGTGCCAGCAGCTTAATTGGACAGAACGAGCAGTACTTC. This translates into CASSLIGQNEQYF.

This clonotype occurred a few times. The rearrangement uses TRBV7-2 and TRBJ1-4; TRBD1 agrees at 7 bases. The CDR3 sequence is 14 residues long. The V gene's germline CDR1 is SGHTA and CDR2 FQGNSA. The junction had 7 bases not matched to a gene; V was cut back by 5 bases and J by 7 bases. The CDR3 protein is CASSKDREGEKLFF. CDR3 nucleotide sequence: TGTGCCAGCAGCAAAGACAGGGAGGGTGAAAAACTGTTTTTT.

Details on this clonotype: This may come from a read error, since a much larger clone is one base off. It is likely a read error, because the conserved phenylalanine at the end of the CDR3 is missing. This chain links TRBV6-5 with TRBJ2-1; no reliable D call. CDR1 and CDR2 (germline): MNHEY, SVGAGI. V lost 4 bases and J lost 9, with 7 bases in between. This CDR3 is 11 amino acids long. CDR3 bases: TGTGCCAGCAGTTCTATTGGTGAGCAGTTCATC. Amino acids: CASSSIGEQFI.

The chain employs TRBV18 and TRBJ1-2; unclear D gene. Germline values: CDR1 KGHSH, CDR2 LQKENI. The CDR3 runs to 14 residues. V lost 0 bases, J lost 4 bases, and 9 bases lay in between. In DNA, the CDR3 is TGTGCCAGCTCACCACCCGGCGGTAGCTATGGCTACACCTTC. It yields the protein CASSPPGGSYGYTF.

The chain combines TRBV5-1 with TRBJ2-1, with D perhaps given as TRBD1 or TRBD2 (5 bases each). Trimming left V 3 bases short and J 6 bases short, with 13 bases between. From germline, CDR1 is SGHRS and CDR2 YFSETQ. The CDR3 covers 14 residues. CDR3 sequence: CASSYSGTINEQFF. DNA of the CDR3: TGCGCCAGCAGCTACTCCGGGACCATCAATGAGCAGTTCTTC.

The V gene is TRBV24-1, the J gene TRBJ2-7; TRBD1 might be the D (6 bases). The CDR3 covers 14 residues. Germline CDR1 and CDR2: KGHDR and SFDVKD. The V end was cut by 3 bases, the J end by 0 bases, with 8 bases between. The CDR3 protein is CATSDRGSSYEQYF. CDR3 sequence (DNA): TGTGCCACCAGTGATAGGGGGAGCTCCTACGAGCAGTACTTC.

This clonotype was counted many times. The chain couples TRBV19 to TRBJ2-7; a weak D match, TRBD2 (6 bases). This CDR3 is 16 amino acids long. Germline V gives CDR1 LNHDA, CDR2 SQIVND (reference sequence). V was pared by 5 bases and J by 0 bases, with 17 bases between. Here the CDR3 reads CASSGDFGKSSYEQYF. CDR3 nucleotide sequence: TGTGCCAGTAGTGGGGACTTCGGGAAAAGCTCCTACGAGCAGTACTTC.

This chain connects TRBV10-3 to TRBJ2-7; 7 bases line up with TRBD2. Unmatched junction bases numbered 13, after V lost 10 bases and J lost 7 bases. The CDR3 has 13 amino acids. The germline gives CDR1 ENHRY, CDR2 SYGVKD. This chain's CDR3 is CATTGGTSREQYF. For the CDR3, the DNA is TGTGCCACCACCGGGGGGACCTCCCGGGAGCAGTACTTC.

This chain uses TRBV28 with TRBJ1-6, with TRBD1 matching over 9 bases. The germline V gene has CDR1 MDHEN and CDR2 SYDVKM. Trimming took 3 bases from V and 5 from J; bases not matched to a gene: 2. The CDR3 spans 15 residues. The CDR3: CASSFWTGDNSPLHF. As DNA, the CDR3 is TGTGCCAGCAGTTTTTGGACAGGGGATAATTCACCCCTCCACTTT.

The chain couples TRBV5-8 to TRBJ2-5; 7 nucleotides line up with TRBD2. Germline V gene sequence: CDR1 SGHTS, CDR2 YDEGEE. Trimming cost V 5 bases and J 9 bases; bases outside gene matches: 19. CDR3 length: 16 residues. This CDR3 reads CASRPRQTPGRGAQYF. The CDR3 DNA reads TGTGCCAGCAGACCGAGACAGACACCAGGCCGGGGGGCCCAGTACTTC.

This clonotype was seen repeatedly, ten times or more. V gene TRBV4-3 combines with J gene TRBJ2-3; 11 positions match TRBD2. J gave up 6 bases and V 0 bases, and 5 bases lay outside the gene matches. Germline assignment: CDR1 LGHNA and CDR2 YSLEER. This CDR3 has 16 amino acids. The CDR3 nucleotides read TGCGCCAGCAGCCAAGAGACTAGCGGGAAGGGGGATACGCAGTATTTT. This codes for CASSQETSGKGDTQYF.

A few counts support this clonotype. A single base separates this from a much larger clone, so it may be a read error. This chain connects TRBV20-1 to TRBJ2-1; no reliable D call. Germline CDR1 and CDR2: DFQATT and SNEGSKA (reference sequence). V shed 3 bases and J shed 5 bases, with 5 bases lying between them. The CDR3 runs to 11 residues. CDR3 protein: CSARADNEQFF. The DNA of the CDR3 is TGCAGTGCTAGGGCCGACAATGAGCAGTTCTTC.

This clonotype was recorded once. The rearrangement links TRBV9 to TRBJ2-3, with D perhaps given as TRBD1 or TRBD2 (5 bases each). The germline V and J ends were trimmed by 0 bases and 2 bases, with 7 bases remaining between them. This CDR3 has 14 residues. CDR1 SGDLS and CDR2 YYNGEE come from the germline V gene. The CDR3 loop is CASSVGDHTDTQYF. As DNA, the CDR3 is TGTGCCAGCAGCGTAGGGGACCACACAGATACGCAGTATTTT. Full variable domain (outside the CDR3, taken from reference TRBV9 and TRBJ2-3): DSGVTQTPKHLITATGQRVTLRCSPRSGDLSVYWYQQSLDQGLQFLIQYYNGEERAKGNILERFSAQQFPDLHSELNLSSLELGDSALYFCASSVGDHTDTQYFGPGTRLTVL.

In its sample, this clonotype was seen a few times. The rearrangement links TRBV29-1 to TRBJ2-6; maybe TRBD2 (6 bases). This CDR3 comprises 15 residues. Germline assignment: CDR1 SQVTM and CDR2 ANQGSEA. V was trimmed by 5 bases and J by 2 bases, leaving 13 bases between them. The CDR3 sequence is CSVLLGGTGANVLTF. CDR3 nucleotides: TGCAGCGTTCTCCTGGGAGGTACTGGGGCCAACGTCCTGACTTTC.